This TCR beta chain was profiled in a study of T cell responses to AZD1222 COVID-19 vaccine. Generated by immunoSEQ multiplex PCR, the TCRdb table keeps only in-frame clones and is missing some. The data show about 86,000 clones, with 88% seen just once and roughly an eighth held by the top ten. The V end lost 5 bases, the J end lost 5 bases, and 12 bases lay between the germline ends. Germline V CDR1 and CDR2: LGHNT, FRNRAP. The CDR3 loop spans 13 amino acids. Findings of the study overall: Among the donors, most were white British and more were female, and clonal diversity was possibly underestimated. Epitopes outside B.1.351 and B.1.1.7 mutated regions reportedly drew nearly half of spike TCRs. Repertoire sampling was restricted to post-peak T cell response timepoints.

Concerning this clone itself: Its antigen is not identified.

This material consisted of peripheral blood, taken 28 days after the second AZD1222 dose. V gene TRBV12-5 combines with J gene TRBJ1-1; possible D gene TRBD1, 6 bases. This clonotype was obtained from an adult who received the AZD1222 COVID-19 vaccine. The CDR3 nucleotides read TGTGCTAGTGGTCCGAGGGGGGGAACTGAAGCTTTCTTT. Translation: CASGPRGGTEAFF.